This T cell receptor (beta chain) was sequenced in a study of identical twins. TCRdb used MiXCR to reprocess the 5' RACE reads, holding one entry per CDR3 protein. This table has some 500,000 distinct CDR3 sequences, 12% to 15% appearing once. Trimming pared 7 bases from V and 5 bases from J, leaving 7 bases between. Germline V gives CDR1 MNHEY, CDR2 SVGEGT. The CDR3 extends over 11 amino acids. This clonotype turned up a few times. These same data were also listed under a study on yellow fever vaccine responses in identical twins.

The origin of this receptor is a young woman in good health. This chain links TRBV6-2 or TRBV6-3 with TRBJ2-3; D is unresolved. The sample was CD4+ T cells sorted from blood. The chain's CDR3 is CASNSRDTQYF. The CDR3 region has the DNA TGTGCCAGCAATTCCAGAGATACGCAGTATTTT.